This record covers a single T cell receptor (beta chain). This entry belongs to a study of cytomegalovirus exposure and HLA in healthy donors. V shed 5 bases and J 2 bases; nucleotides not matched to a gene: 2. This CDR3 has 15 residues. Germline CDR1 and CDR2: MGHDK and SYGVNS. The PCR used 60 Vbeta and 13 Jbeta primers. The repertoire was sequenced with immunoSEQ multiplex PCR; TCRdb's copy has only in-frame clones and lacks some. This sample carries some 170,000 clones, 82% of them seen once, and the ten largest clones take 9.5% to 12%. The genes are TRBV25-1 and TRBJ2-5; 13 bases are a match to TRBD2. Sequenced sample: PBMCs. The source is a man aged 45-60 years in good health and CMV-seropositive. CDR3 region: CASSPGLAGQETQYF. CDR3 nucleotides: TGTGCCAGCAGTCCGGGACTAGCGGGACAAGAGACCCAGTACTTC.